The present entry profiles one T cell receptor (beta chain) with its context. This sample stems from a study of shared clonotypes between healthy human individuals. CDR3 length: 14 amino acids. The V gene end was trimmed by 3 bases and the J gene end by 7 bases; junction bases not matched to a gene: 6. Per the germline V gene, CDR1 is LNHNV and CDR2 is YYDKDF (reference sequence). TCRdb's table, derived via immunoSEQ multiplex PCR, lists solely in-frame clones and lacks some. The data show 2 million to 2.5 million clones, with approximately 93% seen just once and 0.36% held by the top ten. This chain connects TRBV15 to TRBJ1-5, with TRBD1 matching over 7 bases. The sequenced sample was naive CD4+ T cells from PBMCs. Indicated subset: CD45RA+ positively selected. This receptor was identified in a young man in good health. Some clones in this sample may be carry-over from other donors' samples. For the CDR3, the DNA is TGTGCCACCAGCAGTAAAACAGGGGACCAGCCCCAGCATTTT. Translation: CATSSKTGDQPQHF.